One and the same sample provided the 5 T cell receptor beta chains below, sequenced in a study of T cell responses to AZD1222 COVID-19 vaccine. Repertoires were generated with immunoSEQ multiplex PCR, while TCRdb's copy carries only in-frame clones and drops some. The repertoire consists of 75,000 to 95,000 clones, with approximately 88% occurring once and the leading ten covering 8% to 10%. The specimen comprised peripheral blood, sampled 28 days after the second dose of the MenACWY control vaccine. These receptors all stem from an adult who received the MenACWY meningococcal vaccine as a control.

This chain uses TRBV4-2 with TRBJ1-1, with a tentative D call TRBD1 (5 bases). V lost 0 bases and J 5 bases, leaving 13 bases between the germline ends. CDR1 is LGHNA and CDR2 is YNFKEQ in the germline V gene. The CDR3 has 15 residues. CDR3 DNA: TGTGCCAGCAGCCAAGATTCGGGGGTAAGGACTGAAGCTTTCTTT. Its protein is CASSQDSGVRTEAFF.

The chain recombines TRBV7-9 with TRBJ1-4; D may be TRBD1 (5 bases). The CDR3 has 17 amino acids. The V end was cut by 2 bases, the J end by 0 bases, with 13 bases between. Looked up from germline, CDR1 is SEHNR and CDR2 is FQNEAQ (reference sequence). DNA for the CDR3: TGTGCCAGCAGCTTAACAATAGGGACTGCAACTAATGAAAAACTGTTTTTT. Amino acid sequence: CASSLTIGTATNEKLFF.

The chain carries TRBV5-1 and TRBJ2-5; possibly TRBD1 for D (5 bases). The CDR3 extends over 15 amino acids. The V gene lost 0 bases and the J gene lost 5 bases, with 14 bases spanning the gap. Germline CDR1 and CDR2: SGHRS and YFSETQ. CDR3 sequence reads: CASSLGSGIRETQYF. As DNA, the CDR3 is TGCGCCAGCAGCTTGGGGTCAGGGATCCGGGAGACCCAGTACTTC.

The chain uses TRBV27 and TRBJ2-1, with TRBD2 identical over 7 bases. The junction had 5 bases not matched to a gene; V was cut back by 4 bases and J by 5 bases. Germline lookup yields CDR1 MNHEY and CDR2 SMNVEV (reference sequence). The CDR3 covers 14 residues. CDR3 nucleotides: TGTGCCAGCAGTTGGGCTAGCGGTCACAATGAGCAGTTCTTC. It is translated as CASSWASGHNEQFF.

The table lists this clone with a count of one. The V and J genes are TRBV7-2 and TRBJ1-2; D gene ambiguous. CDR3 length equals 13 residues. Trimming pared 7 bases from V and 2 bases from J, leaving 11 bases between. Germline CDR1 and CDR2: SGHTA and FQGNSA. CDR3 nucleotides: TGTGCCAGCACCATTACCGGGAACTATGGCTACACCTTC. The encoded protein is CASTITGNYGYTF.